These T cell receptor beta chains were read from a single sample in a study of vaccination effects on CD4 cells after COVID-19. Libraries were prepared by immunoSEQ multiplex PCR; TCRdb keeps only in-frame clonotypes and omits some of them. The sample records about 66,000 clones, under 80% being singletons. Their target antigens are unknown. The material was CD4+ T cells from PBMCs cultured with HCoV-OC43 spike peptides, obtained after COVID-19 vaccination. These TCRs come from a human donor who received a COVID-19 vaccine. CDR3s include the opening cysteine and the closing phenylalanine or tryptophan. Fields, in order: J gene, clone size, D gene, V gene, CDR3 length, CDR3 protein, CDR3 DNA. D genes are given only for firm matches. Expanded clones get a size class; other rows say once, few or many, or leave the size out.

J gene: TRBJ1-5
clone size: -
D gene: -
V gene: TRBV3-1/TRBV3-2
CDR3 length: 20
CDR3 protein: CASSQGYRVLGAGSNQPQHF
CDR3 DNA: TGTGCCAGCAGCCAAGGGTACCGTGTCCTGGGAGCTGGGAGCAATCAGCCCCAGCATTTT

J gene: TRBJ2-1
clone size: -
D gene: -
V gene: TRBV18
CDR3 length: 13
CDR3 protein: CASSPTGYNEQFF
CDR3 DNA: TGTGCCAGCTCACCCACAGGTTACAATGAGCAGTTCTTC

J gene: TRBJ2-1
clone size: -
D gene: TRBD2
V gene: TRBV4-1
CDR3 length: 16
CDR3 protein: CASSQGGGRDYNEQFF
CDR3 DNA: TGCGCCAGCAGCCAAGGCGGGGGGCGAGACTACAATGAGCAGTTCTTC

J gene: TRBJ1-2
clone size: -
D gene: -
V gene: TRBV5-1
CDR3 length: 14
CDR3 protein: CASSWTGVGYGYTF
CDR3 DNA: TGCGCCAGCAGCTGGACGGGTGTGGGCTATGGCTACACCTTC

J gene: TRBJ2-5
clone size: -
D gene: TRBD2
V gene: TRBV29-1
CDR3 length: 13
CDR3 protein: CSVDTSGVETQYF
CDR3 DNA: TGCAGCGTTGATACTAGCGGGGTGGAGACCCAGTACTTC

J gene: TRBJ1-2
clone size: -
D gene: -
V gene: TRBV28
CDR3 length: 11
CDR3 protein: CASSSPSGYTF
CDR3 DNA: TGTGCCAGCAGTTCTCCAAGCGGCTACACCTTC

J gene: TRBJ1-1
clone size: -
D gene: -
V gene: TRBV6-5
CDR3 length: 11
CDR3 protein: CASNNLHEAFF
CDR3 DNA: TGTGCCAGCAACAACCTCCATGAAGCTTTCTTT

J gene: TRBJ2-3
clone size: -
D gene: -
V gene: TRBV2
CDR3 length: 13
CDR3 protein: CASNRESTDTQYF
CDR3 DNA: TGTGCCAGCAACAGAGAGTCCACAGATACGCAGTATTTT

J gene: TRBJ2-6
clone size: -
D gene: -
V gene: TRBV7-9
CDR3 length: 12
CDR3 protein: CASSLGTNVLTF
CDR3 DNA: TGTGCCAGCAGCTTGGGGACCAACGTCCTGACTTTC

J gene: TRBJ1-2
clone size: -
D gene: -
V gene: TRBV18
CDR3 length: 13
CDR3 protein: CASSQALAYGYTF
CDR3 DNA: TGTGCCAGCTCGCAGGCCCTTGCCTATGGCTACACCTTC

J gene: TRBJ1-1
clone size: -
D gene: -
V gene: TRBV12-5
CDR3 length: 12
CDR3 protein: CASGLGQGMAFF
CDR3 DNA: TGTGCTAGTGGTTTGGGGCAGGGGATGGCTTTCTTT

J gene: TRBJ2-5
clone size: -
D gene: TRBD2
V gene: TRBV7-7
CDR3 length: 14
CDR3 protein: CASSLRLAGETQYF
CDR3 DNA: TGTGCCAGCAGCCTTCGACTAGCGGGGGAGACCCAGTACTTC

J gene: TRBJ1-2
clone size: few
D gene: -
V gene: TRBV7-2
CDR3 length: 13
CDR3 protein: CASRTRQEGGYTF
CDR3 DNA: TGTGCCAGCAGGACCCGACAAGAGGGAGGCTACACCTTC

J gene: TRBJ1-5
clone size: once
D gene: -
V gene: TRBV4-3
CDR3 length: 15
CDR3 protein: CASSQDTIPRQPQHF
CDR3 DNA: TGCGCCAGCAGCCAAGACACGATTCCCAGGCAGCCCCAGCATTTT

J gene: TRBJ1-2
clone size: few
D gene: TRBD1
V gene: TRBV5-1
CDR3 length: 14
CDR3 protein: CASSLGQGARGYTF
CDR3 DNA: TGCGCCAGCAGCTTGGGACAGGGGGCCCGTGGCTACACCTTC

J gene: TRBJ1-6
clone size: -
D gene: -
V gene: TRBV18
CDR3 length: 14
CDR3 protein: CASSPGQVDSPLHF
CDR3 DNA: TGTGCCAGCTCACCGGGACAAGTGGATTCACCCCTCCACTTT

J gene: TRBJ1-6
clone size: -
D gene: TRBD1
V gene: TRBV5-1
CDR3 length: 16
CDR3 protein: CASSREDRVRNSPLHF
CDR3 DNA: TGCGCCAGCAGCAGGGAAGACAGGGTTAGGAATTCACCCCTCCACTTT

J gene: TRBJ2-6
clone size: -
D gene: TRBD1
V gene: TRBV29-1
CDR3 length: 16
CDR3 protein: CSVSDRSPSGANVLTF
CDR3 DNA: TGCAGCGTGTCGGACAGGTCCCCCTCTGGGGCCAACGTCCTGACTTTC

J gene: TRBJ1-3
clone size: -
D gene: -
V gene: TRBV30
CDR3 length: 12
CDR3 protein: CAWSVQGNTIYF
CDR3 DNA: TGTGCCTGGAGTGTCCAGGGAAACACCATATATTTT

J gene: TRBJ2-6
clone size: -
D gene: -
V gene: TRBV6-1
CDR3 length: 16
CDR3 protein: CASSEGTSSGANVLTF
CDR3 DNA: TGTGCCAGCAGTGAAGGGACCTCCTCTGGGGCCAACGTCCTGACTTTC

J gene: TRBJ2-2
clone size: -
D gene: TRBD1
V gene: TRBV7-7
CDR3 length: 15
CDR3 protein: CASSAGQVNTGELFF
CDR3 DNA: TGTGCCAGCAGCGCGGGACAGGTGAACACCGGGGAGCTGTTTTTT

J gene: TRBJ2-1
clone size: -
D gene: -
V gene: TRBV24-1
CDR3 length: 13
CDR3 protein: CATCGTPYNEQFF
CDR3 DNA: TGTGCCACTTGTGGGACGCCCTACAATGAGCAGTTCTTC

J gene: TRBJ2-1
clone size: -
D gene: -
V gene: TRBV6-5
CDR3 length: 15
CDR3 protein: CASSYSLRGDNEQFF
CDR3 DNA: TGTGCCAGCAGTTACTCTCTTAGGGGGGACAATGAGCAGTTCTTC

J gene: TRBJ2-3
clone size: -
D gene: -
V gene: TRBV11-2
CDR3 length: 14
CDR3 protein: CASSPGAGQDTQYF
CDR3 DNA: TGTGCCAGCAGCCCCGGGGCAGGGCAAGATACGCAGTATTTT

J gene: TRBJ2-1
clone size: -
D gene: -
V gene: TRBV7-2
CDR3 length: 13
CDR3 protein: CASTLGGYNEQFF
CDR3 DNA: TGTGCCAGCACCTTGGGGGGTTACAATGAGCAGTTCTTC

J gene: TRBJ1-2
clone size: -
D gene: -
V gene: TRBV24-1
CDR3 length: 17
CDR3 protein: CATSEGPQGRYRGGYTF
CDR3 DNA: TGTGCCACCAGTGAGGGACCACAAGGAAGGTATAGGGGAGGCTACACCTTC

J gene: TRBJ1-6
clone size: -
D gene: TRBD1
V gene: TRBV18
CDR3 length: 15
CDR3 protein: CASSPLDRGNSPLHF
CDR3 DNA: TGTGCCAGCTCACCCTTAGACAGGGGGAATTCACCCCTCCACTTT

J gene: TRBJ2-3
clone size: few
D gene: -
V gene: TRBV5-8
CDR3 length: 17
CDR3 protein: CASPASPLGGGTDTQYF
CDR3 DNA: TGTGCCAGCCCAGCTTCACCGTTAGGCGGGGGCACAGATACGCAGTATTTT

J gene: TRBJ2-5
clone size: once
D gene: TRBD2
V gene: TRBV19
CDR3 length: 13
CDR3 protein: CASRNGRSETQYF
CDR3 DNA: TGTGCCAGTAGGAACGGGAGGTCAGAGACCCAGTACTTC

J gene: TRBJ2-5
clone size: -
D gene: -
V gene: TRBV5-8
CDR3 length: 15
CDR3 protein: CASPSVLTRGETQYF
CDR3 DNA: TGTGCCAGCCCCTCGGTCTTAACAAGGGGAGAGACCCAGTACTTC

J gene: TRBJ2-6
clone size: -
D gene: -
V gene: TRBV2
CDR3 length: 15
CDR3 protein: CASSGRVPGANVLTF
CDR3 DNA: TGTGCCAGCAGTGGCAGGGTCCCTGGGGCCAACGTCCTGACTTTC

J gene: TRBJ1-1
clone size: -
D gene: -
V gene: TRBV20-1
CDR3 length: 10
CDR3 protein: CSAIDRRAFF
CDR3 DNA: TGCAGTGCTATTGACAGACGAGCTTTCTTT